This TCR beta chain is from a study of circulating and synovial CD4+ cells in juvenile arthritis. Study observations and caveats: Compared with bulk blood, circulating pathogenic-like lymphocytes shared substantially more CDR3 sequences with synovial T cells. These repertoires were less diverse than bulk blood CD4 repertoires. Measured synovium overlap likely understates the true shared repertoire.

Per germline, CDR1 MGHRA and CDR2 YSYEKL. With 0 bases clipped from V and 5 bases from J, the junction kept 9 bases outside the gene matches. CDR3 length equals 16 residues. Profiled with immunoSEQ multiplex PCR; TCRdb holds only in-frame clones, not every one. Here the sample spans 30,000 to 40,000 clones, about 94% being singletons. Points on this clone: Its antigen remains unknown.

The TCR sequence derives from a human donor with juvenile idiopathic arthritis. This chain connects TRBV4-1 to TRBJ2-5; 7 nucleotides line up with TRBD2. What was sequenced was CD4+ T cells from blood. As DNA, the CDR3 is TGCGCCAGCAGCCAAGAAGCGAGCGGGGCGCATGAGACCCAGTACTTC. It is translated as CASSQEASGAHETQYF.